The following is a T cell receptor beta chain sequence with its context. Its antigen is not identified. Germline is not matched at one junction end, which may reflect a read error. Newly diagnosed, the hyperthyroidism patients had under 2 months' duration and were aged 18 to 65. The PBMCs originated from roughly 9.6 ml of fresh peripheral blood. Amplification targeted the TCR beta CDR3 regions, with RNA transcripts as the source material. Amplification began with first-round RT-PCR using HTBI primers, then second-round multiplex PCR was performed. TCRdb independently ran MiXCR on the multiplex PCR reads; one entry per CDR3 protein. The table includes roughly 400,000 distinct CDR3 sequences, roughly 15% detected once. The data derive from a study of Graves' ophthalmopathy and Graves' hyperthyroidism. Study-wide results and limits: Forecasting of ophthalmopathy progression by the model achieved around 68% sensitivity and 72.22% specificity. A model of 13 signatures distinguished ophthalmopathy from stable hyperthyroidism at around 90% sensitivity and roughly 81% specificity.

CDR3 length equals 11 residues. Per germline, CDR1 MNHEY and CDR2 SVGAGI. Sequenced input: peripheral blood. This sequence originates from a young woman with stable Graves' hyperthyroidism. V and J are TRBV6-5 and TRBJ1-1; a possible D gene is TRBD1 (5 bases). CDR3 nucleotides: TGTACCAGCAGTTGGGGACGGGAAGCTTTCTTT. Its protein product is CTSSWGREAFF.